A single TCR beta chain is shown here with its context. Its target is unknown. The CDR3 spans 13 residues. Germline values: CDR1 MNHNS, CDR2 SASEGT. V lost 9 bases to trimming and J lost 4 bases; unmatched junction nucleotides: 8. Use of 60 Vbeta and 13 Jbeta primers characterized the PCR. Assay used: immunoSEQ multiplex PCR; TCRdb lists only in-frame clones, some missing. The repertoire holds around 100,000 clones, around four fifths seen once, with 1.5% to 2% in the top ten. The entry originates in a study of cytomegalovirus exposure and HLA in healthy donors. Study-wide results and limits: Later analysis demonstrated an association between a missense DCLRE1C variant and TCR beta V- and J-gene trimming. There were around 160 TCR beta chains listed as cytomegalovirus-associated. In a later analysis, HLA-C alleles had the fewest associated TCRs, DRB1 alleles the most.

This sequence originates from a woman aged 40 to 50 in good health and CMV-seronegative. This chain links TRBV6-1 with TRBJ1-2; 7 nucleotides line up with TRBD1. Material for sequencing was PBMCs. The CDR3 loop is CASRQGQIYGYTF. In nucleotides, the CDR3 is TGTGCCAGTAGACAGGGACAGATCTATGGCTACACCTTC.